This paragraph reports one T cell receptor beta chain. V shed 4 bases and J shed 4 bases, with 15 bases lying between them. Germline CDR1 SGHDT, CDR2 YYEEEE. CDR3 length equals 14 residues. This sample was included in a study of OX40 agonist ivuxolimab in advanced cancers. Clones were sequenced by immunoSEQ multiplex PCR, and TCRdb holds only the in-frame ones, with some missing. The sample includes tens of thousands of clones, 90% to 95% of them seen just once. The specimen comprised CD4+ or CD8+ T cells sorted from blood, sampled in a trial of the OX40 agonist ivuxolimab. This chain uses TRBV5-6 with TRBJ2-7; no reliable D call. This TCR was sampled from an adult with an advanced solid tumor such as melanoma, head and neck, liver or kidney cancer. In DNA form, the CDR3 reads TGTGCCAGCAGCCCCCCGCTGGGTTCTTACGAGCAGTACTTC. It codes for CASSPPLGSYEQYF.